This TCR beta chain was documented in a study of T cells in Graves' hyperthyroidism and ophthalmopathy. Study context: Peripheral blood was obtained at initial diagnosis, preceding any treatment.

This clonotype was detected many times. What it recognizes is unknown. From RNA transcripts, TCR beta CDR3 regions were amplified. Initially, a first-round RT-PCR of the TCR CDR3 employed the HTBI primer set. MiXCR, run by TCRdb on the multiplex PCR reads, gives a single entry per CDR3 protein. The table records about half a million distinct CDR3 sequences, around a quarter of them present only once. Points from the study as a whole: Also found in blood were most expanded thyroid clonotypes above 0.001. Ophthalmopathy got predicted by the model a median about 6.5 months before its onset. Ophthalmopathy and stable hyperthyroidism were separated by a 13 V-J model.

This receptor was identified in a woman in her twenties or thirties with Graves' ophthalmopathy. The sequencing input was blood.

CDR3 amino acids: CASSSNGGNRHF. CDR3 nucleotide sequence: TGTGCCAGCAGCTCCAACGGGGGGAATAGGCATTTT. V usage is TRBV6-2 or TRBV6-3 and J usage is TRBJ1-5; maybe TRBD1 (5 bases). Trimming pared 6 bases from V and 15 bases from J, leaving 18 bases between. CDR1 MNHEY and CDR2 SVGEGT come from the germline V gene. There are 12 residues in the CDR3.